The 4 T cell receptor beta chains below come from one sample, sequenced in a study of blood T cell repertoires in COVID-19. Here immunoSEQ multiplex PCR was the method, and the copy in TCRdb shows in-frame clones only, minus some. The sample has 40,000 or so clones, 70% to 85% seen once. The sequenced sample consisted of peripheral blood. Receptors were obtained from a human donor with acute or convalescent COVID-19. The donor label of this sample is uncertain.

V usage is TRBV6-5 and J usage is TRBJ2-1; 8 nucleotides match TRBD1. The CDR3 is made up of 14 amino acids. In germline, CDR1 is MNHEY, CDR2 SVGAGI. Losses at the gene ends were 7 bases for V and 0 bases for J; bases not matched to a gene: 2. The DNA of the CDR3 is TGTGCCAGCAAAACAGGGGGCTCCTACAATGAGCAGTTCTTC. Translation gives CASKTGGSYNEQFF.

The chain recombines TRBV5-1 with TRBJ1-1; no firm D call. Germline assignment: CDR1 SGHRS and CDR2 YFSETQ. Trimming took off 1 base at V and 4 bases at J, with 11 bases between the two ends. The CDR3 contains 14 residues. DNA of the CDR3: TGCGCCAGCAGCTTGTATTCCCCGGGCACTGAAGCTTTCTTT. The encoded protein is CASSLYSPGTEAFF.

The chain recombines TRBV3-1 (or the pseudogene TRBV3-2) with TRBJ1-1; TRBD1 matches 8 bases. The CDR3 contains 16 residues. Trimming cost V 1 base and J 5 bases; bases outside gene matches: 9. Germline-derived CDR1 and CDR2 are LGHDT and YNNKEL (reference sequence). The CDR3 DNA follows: TGTGCCAGCAGCCAAGGGGACAGGCCCACGTGGACTGAAGCTTTCTTT. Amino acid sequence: CASSQGDRPTWTEAFF.

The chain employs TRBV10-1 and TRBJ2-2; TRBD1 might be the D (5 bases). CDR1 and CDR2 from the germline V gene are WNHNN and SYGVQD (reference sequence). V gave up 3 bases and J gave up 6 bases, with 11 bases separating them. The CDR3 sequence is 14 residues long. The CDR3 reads CASSDLGAAGELFF. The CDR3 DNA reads TGCGCCAGCAGTGACTTAGGGGCCGCCGGGGAGCTGTTTTTT.